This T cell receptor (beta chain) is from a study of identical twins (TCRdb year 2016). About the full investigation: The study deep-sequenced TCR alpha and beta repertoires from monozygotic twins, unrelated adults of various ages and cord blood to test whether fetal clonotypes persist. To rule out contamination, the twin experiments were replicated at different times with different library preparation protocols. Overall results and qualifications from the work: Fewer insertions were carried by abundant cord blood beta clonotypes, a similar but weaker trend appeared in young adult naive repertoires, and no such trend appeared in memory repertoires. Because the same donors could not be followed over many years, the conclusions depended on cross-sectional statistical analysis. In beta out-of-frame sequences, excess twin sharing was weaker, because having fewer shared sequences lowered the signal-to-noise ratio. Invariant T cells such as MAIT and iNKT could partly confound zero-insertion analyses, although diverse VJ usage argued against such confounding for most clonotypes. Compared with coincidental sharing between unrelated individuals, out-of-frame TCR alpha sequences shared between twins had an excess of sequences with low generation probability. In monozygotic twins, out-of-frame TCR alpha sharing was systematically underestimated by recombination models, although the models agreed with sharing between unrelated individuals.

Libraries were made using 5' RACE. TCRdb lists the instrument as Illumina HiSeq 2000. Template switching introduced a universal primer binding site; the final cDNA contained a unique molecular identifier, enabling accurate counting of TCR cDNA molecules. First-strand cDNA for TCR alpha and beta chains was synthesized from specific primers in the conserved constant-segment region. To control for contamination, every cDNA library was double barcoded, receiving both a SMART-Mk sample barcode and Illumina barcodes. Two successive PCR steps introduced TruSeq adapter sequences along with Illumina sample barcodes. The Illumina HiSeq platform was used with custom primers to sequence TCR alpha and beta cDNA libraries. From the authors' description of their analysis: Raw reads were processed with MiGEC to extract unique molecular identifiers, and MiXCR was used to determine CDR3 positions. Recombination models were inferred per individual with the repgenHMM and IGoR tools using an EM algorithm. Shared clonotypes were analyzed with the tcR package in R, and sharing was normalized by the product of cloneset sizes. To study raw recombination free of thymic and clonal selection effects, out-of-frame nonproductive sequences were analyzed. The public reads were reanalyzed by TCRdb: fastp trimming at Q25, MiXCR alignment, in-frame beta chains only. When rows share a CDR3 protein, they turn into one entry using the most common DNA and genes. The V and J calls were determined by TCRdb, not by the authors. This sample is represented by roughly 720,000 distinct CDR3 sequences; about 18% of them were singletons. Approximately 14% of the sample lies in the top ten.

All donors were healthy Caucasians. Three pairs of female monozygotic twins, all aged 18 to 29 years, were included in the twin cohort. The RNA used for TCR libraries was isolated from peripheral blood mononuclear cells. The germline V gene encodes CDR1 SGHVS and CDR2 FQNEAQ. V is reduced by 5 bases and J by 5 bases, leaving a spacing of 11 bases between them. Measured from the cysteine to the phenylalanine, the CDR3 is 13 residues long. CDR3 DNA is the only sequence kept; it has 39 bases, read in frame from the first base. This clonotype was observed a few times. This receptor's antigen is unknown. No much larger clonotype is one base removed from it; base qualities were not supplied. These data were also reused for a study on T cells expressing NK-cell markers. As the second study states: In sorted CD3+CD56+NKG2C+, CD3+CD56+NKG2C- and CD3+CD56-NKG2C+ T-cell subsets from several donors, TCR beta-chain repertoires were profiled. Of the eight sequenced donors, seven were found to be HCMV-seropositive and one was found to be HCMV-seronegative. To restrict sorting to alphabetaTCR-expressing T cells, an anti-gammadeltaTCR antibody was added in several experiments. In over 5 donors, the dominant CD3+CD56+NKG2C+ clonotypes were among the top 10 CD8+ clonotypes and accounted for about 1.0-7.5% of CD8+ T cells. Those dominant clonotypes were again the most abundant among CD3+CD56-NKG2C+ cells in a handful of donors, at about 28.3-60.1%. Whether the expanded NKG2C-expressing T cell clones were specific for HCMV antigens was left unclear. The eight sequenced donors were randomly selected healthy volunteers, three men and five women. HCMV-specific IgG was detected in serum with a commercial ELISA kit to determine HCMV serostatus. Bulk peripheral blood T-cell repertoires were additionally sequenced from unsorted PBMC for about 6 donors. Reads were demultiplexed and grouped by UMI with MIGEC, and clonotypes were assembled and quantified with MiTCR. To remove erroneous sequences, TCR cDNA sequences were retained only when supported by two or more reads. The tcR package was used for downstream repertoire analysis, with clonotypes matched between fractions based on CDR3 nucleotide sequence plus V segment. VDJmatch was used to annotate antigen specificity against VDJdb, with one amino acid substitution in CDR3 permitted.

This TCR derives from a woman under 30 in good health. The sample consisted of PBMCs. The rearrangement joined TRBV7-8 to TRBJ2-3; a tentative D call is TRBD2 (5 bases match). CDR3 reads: CASSPAGGDTQYF. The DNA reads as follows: TGTGCCAGCAGCCCGGCGGGTGGAGATACGCAGTATTTT.